These 27 T cell receptor beta chains were all obtained from the same sample, sequenced in a study of CD8 T cells in ankylosing spondylitis. Findings and limits, study-wide: There was a TCR beta motif, made of eight highly homologous variants, that appeared characteristic of ankylosing spondylitis blood.

TCRdb recomputed calls from the 5' RACE reads with MiXCR, one row per CDR3 protein. The data show over 450,000 distinct CDR3 sequences, approximately 12% seen once. No cognate antigen is known for these TCRs. Sequenced: blood, either unsorted or a sorted T cell fraction (not recorded which). The receptors come from a male donor with ankylosing spondylitis.

The sample holds many counts of this clonotype. The chain couples TRBV15 to TRBJ2-1; 7 nucleotides align to TRBD1. From germline, CDR1 is LNHNV and CDR2 YYDKDF (reference sequence). V gave up 4 bases and J gave up 9 bases; unmatched junction bases: 3. The CDR3 has 12 amino acids. The CDR3 sequence is CATSKGALEQFF. The CDR3 DNA follows: TGTGCCACCAGCAAGGGGGCCCTTGAGCAGTTCTTC. The whole variable domain, filled in from reference TRBV15 and TRBJ2-1, reads DAMVIQNPRYQVTQFGKPVTLSCSQTLNHNVMYWYQQKSSQAPKLLFHYYDKDFNNEADTPDNFQSRRPNTSFCFLDIRSPGLGDTAMYLCATSKGALEQFFGPGTRLTVL.

The J gene is TRBJ2-5, the V gene TRBV20-1, with D hard to call. Trimming stripped 5 bases from V and 1 base from J, with 14 bases between. Per germline, CDR1 DFQATT and CDR2 SNEGSKA (reference sequence). This CDR3 is 14 amino acids long. The chain's CDR3 is CSAQREVFQETQYF. The CDR3 nucleotides are TGCAGTGCTCAACGAGAGGTCTTCCAAGAGACCCAGTACTTC.

The chain joins TRBV29-1 to TRBJ1-3; D gene unclear. CDR1 is SQVTM and CDR2 is ANQGSEA in the germline V gene. Trimming stripped 4 bases from V and 0 bases from J, with 10 bases between. The CDR3 length is 14 residues. Here the CDR3 reads CSVVGSFSGNTIYF. CDR3 nucleotides: TGCAGCGTTGTTGGGAGCTTCTCTGGAAACACCATATATTTT.

This clonotype showed up just a few times. V usage is TRBV21-1 and J usage is TRBJ2-7; the D call of TRBD1 is as the table states it, not checked on the DNA. TRBV21-1 is annotated as a pseudogene. The CDR3 is made up of 17 amino acids. The DNA for the CDR3 is TGTGCCAGCAGCAAACGAGGGGGGCCTAGGGGCTCCTACGAGCAGTACTTC. It is translated as CASSKRGGPRGSYEQYF.

This chain joins TRBV27 and TRBJ1-6; 11 bases align to TRBD1. Germline V gene lookup returns CDR1 MNHEY and CDR2 SMNVEV (reference sequence). After removal of 6 bases from V and 6 bases from J, the junction contained 10 bases not matched to a gene. This CDR3 has 17 amino acids. In DNA form, the CDR3 reads TGTGCCAGCAGGAAACAATCCGGGACAGGGGGTAATTCACCCCTCCACTTT. Its translation: CASRKQSGTGGNSPLHF.

The gene calls are TRBV12-3 or TRBV12-4 and TRBJ2-1, with D possibly called TRBD1 or TRBD2 (5 bases each). This CDR3 comprises 15 residues. Trimming stripped 6 bases from V and 5 bases from J, with 17 bases between. Written as DNA, the CDR3 is TGTGCCAGCAGGATTGCCCTAGGGACCAACAATGAGCAGTTCTTC. Translated, it gives CASRIALGTNNEQFF.

This clonotype has ten or more counts. The chain employs TRBV7-9 and TRBJ2-3; no firm D call. The germline V and J ends were trimmed by 7 bases and 0 bases, with 14 bases remaining between them. The CDR3 totals 15 residues. Germline CDR1 SEHNR, CDR2 FQNEAQ (reference sequence). CDR3 loop: CASTKLGESTDTQYF. The CDR3 region has the DNA TGTGCCAGCACTAAACTTGGCGAGAGCACAGATACGCAGTATTTT.

This clonotype was seen more than once but under ten times. V gene TRBV7-2 combines with J gene TRBJ2-3, with 7 bases that match TRBD2. Germline lookup yields CDR1 SGHTA and CDR2 FQGNSA. The V gene end was trimmed by 6 bases and the J gene end by 5 bases; junction bases not matched to a gene: 5. The CDR3 has 13 residues. The CDR3 DNA follows: TGTGCCAGCAGTTTTAGCGGGCAAGATACGCAGTATTTT. Translating gives CASSFSGQDTQYF.

The rearrangement joins TRBV9 to TRBJ2-3, with unresolved D. CDR1 is SGDLS, CDR2 YYNGEE, per germline. The length of the CDR3 is 14 residues. Between the trimmed V and J ends, which lost 0 bases and 0 bases, there was a span of 5 bases. The chain's CDR3 is CASSVGTSTDTQYF. The CDR3 DNA reads as TGTGCCAGCAGCGTAGGCACTAGCACAGATACGCAGTATTTT. The complete variable domain, with remaining parts taken from reference TRBV9 and TRBJ2-3, reads DSGVTQTPKHLITATGQRVTLRCSPRSGDLSVYWYQQSLDQGLQFLIQYYNGEERAKGNILERFSAQQFPDLHSELNLSSLELGDSALYFCASSVGTSTDTQYFGPGTRLTVL.

As for this clonotype: A much larger clone differs by one base, so this may be a read error. The chain combines TRBV12-3 or TRBV12-4 with TRBJ1-5; weak D call: TRBD1 (5 bases). The CDR3 is 14 amino acids. CDR3 sequence (DNA): TGTGCCAGCAGTAATGACGGTGGACACCAGCCCCAGAATTTT. Translating gives CASSNDGGHQPQNF.

This clonotype was counted between two and nine times. The V gene is TRBV29-1, the J gene TRBJ1-3, with D tentatively TRBD1 (6 bases). This CDR3 is 16 amino acids long. The germline V gene encodes CDR1 SQVTM and CDR2 ANQGSEA. Trimming removed 0 bases at V and 4 bases at J, with 16 bases between. In nucleotides, the CDR3 is TGCAGCGTTGAAGAGTTCGTAGGGACAATAGGAAACACCATATATTTT. Its protein product is CSVEEFVGTIGNTIYF.

This clonotype has just a few counts. This rearrangement joins TRBV20-1 to TRBJ2-7, with TRBD1 matching 9 bases. The CDR3 is 12 amino acids. Germline assignment: CDR1 DFQATT and CDR2 SNEGSKA (reference sequence). Trimming at V came to 5 bases and at J to 5 bases, leaving 4 bases not matched to a gene. Here the CDR3 reads CSAQDRGDEQYF. The CDR3 nucleotides read TGCAGTGCTCAGGACAGGGGCGACGAGCAGTACTTC.

There are a few counts of this clonotype. The gene calls are TRBV7-8 and TRBJ2-7; D not certain. The germline V and J ends were trimmed by 9 bases and 7 bases, with 7 bases remaining between them. Germline CDR1 SGHVS, CDR2 FQNEAQ. The CDR3 contains 9 residues. The CDR3 DNA reads as TGTGCCAGAGTGGGGGAGCAGTACGTC. This codes for CARVGEQYV.

This clonotype was seen a handful of times. This sequence joins TRBV7-2 and TRBJ2-3; 8 bases map to TRBD2. The V and J ends lost 2 bases and 0 bases, in that order; junction bases with no gene match: 1. This CDR3 region has 15 residues. Germline loops: CDR1 SGHTA, CDR2 FQGNSA. The CDR3 nucleotides read TGTGCCAGCAGCTTAAAGCGGGAGAGCACAGATACGCAGTATTTT. Translated: CASSLKRESTDTQYF.

This clonotype came up a few times. J is TRBJ1-5 and V is TRBV6-1, with TRBD1 as a possible D gene (6 bases). V lost 5 bases to trimming and J lost 0 bases, with 11 bases between them. Germline-derived CDR1 and CDR2 are MNHNS and SASEGT. The CDR3 is 15 amino acids. CDR3 coding DNA: TGTGCCAGCAGTCCCGGGACACTTAGCAATCAGCCCCAGCATTTT. Its protein is CASSPGTLSNQPQHF.

This clonotype was seen more than once but under ten times. The chain employs TRBV6-5 and TRBJ2-1, with D unresolved. The CDR3 covers 14 residues. Germline lookup yields CDR1 MNHEY and CDR2 SVGAGI. The V and J ends lost 1 base and 9 bases respectively, with 13 bases between them. The CDR3 DNA reads TGTGCCAGCAGTTACTTTCGTCTCCGAGGTGAGCAGTTCTTC. This translates into CASSYFRLRGEQFF.

J is TRBJ1-2 and V is TRBV4-2; possibly TRBD1 for D (5 bases). The germline V and J ends were trimmed by 1 base and 4 bases, with 13 bases remaining between them. CDR1 LGHNA and CDR2 YNFKEQ come from the germline V gene. CDR3 length: 15 residues. The CDR3 is CASSQGAGSTYGYTF. The CDR3 DNA follows: TGTGCCAGCAGCCAAGGGGCAGGGAGCACCTATGGCTACACCTTC.

The chain recombines TRBV6-1 with TRBJ2-5; 13 positions agree with TRBD2. Germline V gives CDR1 MNHNS, CDR2 SASEGT. J lost 3 bases, V lost 7 bases, and 5 bases had no gene match. The CDR3 runs 15 residues. The CDR3 here is CASMPGTSGKETQYF. CDR3 nucleotides: TGTGCCAGCATGCCCGGGACTAGCGGGAAAGAGACCCAGTACTTC.

This clonotype showed up just a few times. V and J are TRBV7-9 and TRBJ2-2, with a possible D match to TRBD2 (6 bases). V lost 2 bases and J lost 8, with 12 bases in between. Germline CDR1 SEHNR, CDR2 FQNEAQ (reference sequence). This CDR3 has 14 residues. CDR3 nucleotide sequence: TGTGCCAGCAGCTTATCTAGCGTTTCTGGGGAGCTGTTTTTT. Translation gives CASSLSSVSGELFF.

In its sample, this clonotype was seen a few times. The rearrangement uses TRBV24-1 and TRBJ2-1; the match to TRBD1 covers 8 bases. The CDR3 extends over 15 amino acids. Germline trimming cut 2 bases from V and 5 bases from J; bases unmatched to any gene: 4. Germline CDR1 reads KGHDR; CDR2 reads SFDVKD. CDR3 coding DNA: TGTGCCACCAGTGATTCCAGGGGGCTTAACAATGAGCAGTTCTTC. Translating it yields CATSDSRGLNNEQFF.

The chain recombines TRBV20-1 with TRBJ1-3, with D perhaps TRBD1 (5 bases). V lost 0 bases and J lost 4, with 10 bases in between. Per germline, CDR1 DFQATT and CDR2 SNEGSKA (reference sequence). This CDR3 region has 14 residues. CDR3 residues: CSAREGGSGNTIYF. In nucleotides, the CDR3 is TGCAGTGCTAGAGAGGGGGGTTCCGGAAACACCATATATTTT.

This clonotype was detected a few times. V is TRBV9 and J is TRBJ1-6; the D gene is possibly TRBD1 (6 bases). The CDR3 totals 13 residues. Per the germline V gene, CDR1 is SGDLS and CDR2 is YYNGEE. The V end lost 6 bases, the J end lost 6 bases, and 10 bases lay between the germline ends. DNA for the CDR3: TGTGCCAGCACTCGGACAGTTAATTCACCCCTCCACTTT. Protein sequence: CASTRTVNSPLHF.

This clonotype was seen only a few times. CDR3 loop: CSASRTGMHEQYF. The CDR3 DNA sequence: TGCAGTGCTAGCCGGACAGGGATGCACGAGCAGTACTTC. The chain is built from TRBV20-1 and TRBJ2-7; 8 nucleotides match TRBD1. This CDR3 comprises 13 residues. Losses at the gene ends were 3 bases for V and 5 bases for J; bases not matched to a gene: 6. Germline assignment: CDR1 DFQATT and CDR2 SNEGSKA (reference sequence).

A few counts support this clonotype. J is TRBJ2-3 and V is TRBV21-1; whether TRBD1, the table's D call, matches the DNA was not checked. TRBV21-1 is described as a pseudogene. The CDR3 runs 15 residues. The CDR3 sequence: CASSIGAKITDTQYF. CDR3 sequence (DNA): TGTGCCAGCAGCATCGGGGCCAAAATCACAGATACGCAGTATTTT.

The rearrangement links TRBV20-1 to TRBJ1-1, with D uncertain. The CDR3 sequence is 12 residues long. Deletions cut 6 bases from V and 1 base from J, with 9 bases between. Germline V gives CDR1 DFQATT, CDR2 SNEGSKA (reference sequence). The CDR3 is CSAKKGNTEAFF. In DNA, the CDR3 is TGCAGTGCCAAGAAGGGGAACACTGAAGCTTTCTTT.

In its sample, this clonotype was seen a few times. The chain has TRBV20-1 and TRBJ2-1; no definite D call. The V end lost 0 bases, the J end lost 4 bases, and 7 bases lay between the germline ends. Germline assignment: CDR1 DFQATT and CDR2 SNEGSKA (reference sequence). This CDR3 region has 13 residues. The CDR3 here is CSARDGRYNEQFF. The CDR3 region has the DNA TGCAGTGCTAGAGATGGCCGGTACAATGAGCAGTTCTTC.

This clonotype was observed a handful of times. This chain uses TRBV10-3 with TRBJ2-2, with 10 bases that match TRBD2. The CDR3 is made up of 14 amino acids. The V gene end was trimmed by 7 bases and the J gene end by 6 bases; junction bases not matched to a gene: 5. Germline V gene sequence: CDR1 ENHRY, CDR2 SYGVKD. Written as DNA, the CDR3 is TGTGCCATCAAGGGGACTAGCGACTCCGGGGAGCTGTTTTTT. Amino acids: CAIKGTSDSGELFF.